The rows below give T cell receptor beta chains drawn from one sample of a study of STAT3 mutations in large granular lymphocyte leukemia. Generated by immunoSEQ multiplex PCR, the TCRdb table keeps only in-frame clones and is missing some. The sample includes roughly 40,000 clones, roughly three quarters of them seen just once. The sample consisted of PBMCs. These receptors all stem from a human donor with T large granular lymphocyte leukemia. Some clones in this sample may be carry-over from other donors' samples. Both conserved end residues are part of each CDR3. The D gene is left open where the match is weak. Where a row states a size, it is once, few, many or the class of an expanded clone; other rows omit it.

J: TRBJ1-5; D: NA; size: few; V: TRBV19; CDR3: CASSIGFSNQPQHF; DNA: TGTGCCAGTAGTATTGGGTTTAGCAATCAGCCCCAGCATTTT
J: TRBJ2-7; D: TRBD1; size: NA; V: TRBV10-3; CDR3: CAINPGQGISYEQYF; DNA: TGTGCCATCAACCCGGGACAGGGCATCTCCTACGAGCAGTACTTC
J: TRBJ2-5; D: NA; size: few; V: TRBV9; CDR3: CASSVGTAQETQYF; DNA: TGTGCCAGCAGCGTAGGGACAGCACAAGAGACCCAGTACTTC
J: TRBJ1-5; D: TRBD1; size: NA; V: TRBV6-5; CDR3: CASSPDRGLLPPQHF; DNA: TGTGCCAGCAGTCCGGACAGGGGGCTTCTTCCGCCCCAGCATTTT
J: TRBJ2-7; D: TRBD2; size: NA; V: TRBV11-2; CDR3: CASSPRTSGEQYF; DNA: TGTGCCAGCAGCCCTCGGACTAGTGGCGAGCAGTACTTC
J: TRBJ1-2; D: TRBD1; size: NA; V: TRBV7-9; CDR3: CASSYGQGGYTF; DNA: TGTGCCAGCAGTTACGGACAGGGTGGCTACACCTTC
J: TRBJ1-2; D: NA; size: NA; V: TRBV5-6; CDR3: CASSLGQQVYGYTF; DNA: TGTGCCAGCAGCTTGGGACAGCAAGTCTATGGCTACACCTTC
J: TRBJ1-5; D: NA; size: NA; V: TRBV19; CDR3: CASNYLGTVDQPQHF; DNA: TGTGCCAGTAATTATCTCGGAACAGTAGATCAGCCCCAGCATTTT
J: TRBJ1-1; D: TRBD1; size: NA; V: TRBV9; CDR3: CASSVAGDRITEAFF; DNA: TGTGCCAGCAGCGTAGCTGGGGACAGGATCACTGAAGCTTTCTTT
J: TRBJ1-5; D: NA; size: NA; V: TRBV2; CDR3: CASSEVGSNQPQHF; DNA: TGTGCCAGCAGTGAAGTCGGAAGCAATCAGCCCCAGCATTTT
J: TRBJ2-3; D: NA; size: NA; V: TRBV9; CDR3: CASNTGTARTDTQYF; DNA: TGTGCCAGCAACACAGGGACTGCCCGCACAGATACGCAGTATTTT
J: TRBJ1-2; D: NA; size: once; V: TRBV2; CDR3: CASSFDRNYGYTF; DNA: TGTGCCAGCAGTTTCGACAGAAACTATGGCTACACCTTC
J: TRBJ2-7; D: NA; size: NA; V: TRBV28; CDR3: CASSSLTGLPPYEQYF; DNA: TGTGCCAGCAGTTCCCTGACAGGCTTACCCCCCTACGAGCAGTACTTC
J: TRBJ1-5; D: NA; size: NA; V: TRBV5-6; CDR3: CASSLAVSNQPQHF; DNA: TGTGCCAGCAGCTTAGCGGTTAGCAATCAGCCCCAGCATTTT
J: TRBJ1-2; D: NA; size: NA; V: TRBV6-5; CDR3: CASSSGPLGYGYTF; DNA: TGTGCCAGCAGCTCGGGACCCTTGGGGTATGGCTACACCTTC
J: TRBJ2-3; D: NA; size: NA; V: TRBV18; CDR3: CASSPRGDGGIADTQYF; DNA: TGTGCCAGCTCACCAAGGGGGGACGGGGGAATCGCAGATACGCAGTATTTT
J: TRBJ1-2; D: TRBD1; size: NA; V: TRBV5-5; CDR3: CASSLRQGLKFGYGYTF; DNA: TGTGCCAGCAGCTTACGACAGGGATTGAAGTTCGGCTATGGCTACACCTTC
J: TRBJ1-1; D: NA; size: NA; V: TRBV5-1; CDR3: CASSLVDWGARTEAFF; DNA: TGCGCCAGCAGCTTGGTGGACTGGGGGGCGCGGACTGAAGCTTTCTTT
J: TRBJ2-5; D: TRBD2; size: NA; V: TRBV30; CDR3: CAWSRGGETQYF; DNA: TGTGCCTGGAGCCGGGGGGGAGAGACCCAGTACTTC
J: TRBJ2-7; D: NA; size: NA; V: TRBV5-1; CDR3: CASSLNYEQYF; DNA: TGCGCCAGCAGCTTGAACTACGAGCAGTACTTC
J: TRBJ2-5; D: NA; size: once; V: TRBV18; CDR3: CASRRKETQYF; DNA: TGTGCCAGCCGCCGGAAGGAGACCCAGTACTTC
J: TRBJ1-6; D: TRBD1; size: NA; V: TRBV28; CDR3: CASRLTGWNSPLHF; DNA: TGTGCCAGCAGGTTGACAGGGTGGAACTCGCCCCTCCACTTT
J: TRBJ1-4; D: TRBD1; size: once; V: TRBV6-6; CDR3: CASSRSGQGGEKLFF; DNA: TGTGCCAGCAGCCGCTCGGGACAGGGTGGTGAAAAACTGTTTTTT
J: TRBJ1-1; D: TRBD1; size: NA; V: TRBV6-5; CDR3: CARNLGGLNTEAFF; DNA: TGTGCCAGGAACTTAGGGGGCCTGAACACTGAAGCTTTCTTT
J: TRBJ2-7; D: TRBD1; size: NA; V: TRBV9; CDR3: CASSATGQIYEQYF; DNA: TGTGCCAGCAGCGCCACGGGACAGATCTACGAGCAGTACTTC
J: TRBJ2-7; D: TRBD1; size: NA; V: TRBV4-3; CDR3: CASSPGQGAYEQYF; DNA: TGCGCCAGCAGCCCGGGACAGGGCGCCTACGAGCAGTACTTC
J: TRBJ2-7; D: NA; size: NA; V: TRBV7-9; CDR3: CASSFLGEQYF; DNA: TGTGCCAGCAGCTTCTTGGGCGAGCAGTACTTC